The 27 T cell receptor beta chains given below trace back to one sample, sequenced in a study of shared T cell receptors in the human thymus. Clones were sequenced by immunoSEQ multiplex PCR, and TCRdb holds only the in-frame ones, with some missing. The table has some 700,000 clones, 80% to 90% seen once. The same sample was also studied in work on human thymus T cells.

Sequencing was performed on thymocytes. Receptors were obtained from a girl under three years old with a congenital heart defect.

The rearrangement links TRBV7-3 to TRBJ1-1, with 10 bases identical to TRBD1. This CDR3 spans 17 amino acids. Looked up from germline, CDR1 is SGHTA and CDR2 is FQGTGA. Trimming removed 2 bases from V and 4 bases from J; junction bases left unmatched: 10. In DNA, the CDR3 is TGTGCCAGCAGCTTATTCCGGGACAGGGGTTCGGGCACTGAAGCTTTCTTT. Protein sequence: CASSLFRDRGSGTEAFF.

The chain joins TRBV6-1 to TRBJ1-2, with 8 positions matching TRBD1. Germline V gene sequence: CDR1 MNHNS, CDR2 SASEGT. CDR3 length: 14 amino acids. The V segment lost 2 bases and the J segment 3 bases; nucleotides outside the gene matches: 2. CDR3 sequence: CASSEQGAHYGYTF. In nucleotides, the CDR3 is TGTGCCAGCAGTGAACAGGGGGCACACTATGGCTACACCTTC.

The chain has TRBV5-6 and TRBJ1-5; TRBD1 aligns across 8 bases. The CDR3 runs 14 residues. Germline V lookup: CDR1 SGHDT, CDR2 YYEEEE. V was pared by 4 bases and J by 5 bases, with 5 bases of the junction left unmatched. The DNA of the CDR3 is TGTGCCAGCAGCGCCGACAGGGGCCATCAGCCCCAGCATTTT. It is translated as CASSADRGHQPQHF.

The rearrangement links TRBV4-1 to TRBJ1-5, with a tentative D call TRBD1 (5 bases). CDR1 and CDR2 (germline): MGHRA, YSYEKL. The V end was cut by 0 bases, the J end by 1 base, with 7 bases between. CDR3 length: 15 residues. CDR3 bases: TGCGCCAGCAGCCAAGATGGGGGGAGCAATCAGCCCCAGCATTTT. Residues: CASSQDGGSNQPQHF.

The chain couples TRBV27 to TRBJ2-6, with 11 bases fitting TRBD1. The CDR3 has 19 residues. J lost 4 bases, V lost 5 bases, and 13 bases had no gene match. Looked up from germline, CDR1 is MNHEY and CDR2 is SMNVEV (reference sequence). The CDR3 region has the DNA TGTGCCAGCAGTCCCCAATCGGACAGGGGGCTAGGAGGGGCCAACGTCCTGACTTTC. It specifies CASSPQSDRGLGGANVLTF. The full variable domain, completed using reference TRBV27 and TRBJ2-6, is EAQVTQNPRYLITVTGKKLTVTCSQNMNHEYMSWYRQDPGLGLRQIYYSMNVEVTDKGDVPEGYKVSRKEKRNFPLILESPSPNQTSLYFCASSPQSDRGLGGANVLTFGAGSRLTVL.

This chain connects TRBV7-9 to TRBJ1-1; D call uncertain. V was cut by 1 base and J by 5 bases, with 14 bases left in between. Germline CDR1 reads SEHNR; CDR2 reads FQNEAQ (reference sequence). This CDR3 has 15 residues. The CDR3 nucleotides are TGTGCCAGCAGCTTAGTGCAGGCGAAGGATACTGAAGCTTTCTTT. Its protein is CASSLVQAKDTEAFF. The complete variable domain, with remaining parts taken from reference TRBV7-9 and TRBJ1-1, reads DTGVSQNPRHKITKRGQNVTFRCDPISEHNRLYWYRQTLGQGPEFLTYFQNEAQLEKSRLLSDRFSAERPKGSFSTLEIQRTEQGDSAMYLCASSLVQAKDTEAFFGQGTRLTVV.

The chain uses TRBV5-1 and TRBJ2-7; the D gene is possibly TRBD1 (5 bases). Germline CDR1 and CDR2: SGHRS and YFSETQ. The CDR3 length is 14 residues. V lost 4 bases and J lost 0, with 11 bases in between. The CDR3 spells CASSATDSSYEQYF. Written as DNA, the CDR3 is TGCGCCAGCAGCGCGACAGACAGCTCCTACGAGCAGTACTTC.

This rearrangement joins TRBV6-5 to TRBJ1-4; 8 nucleotides line up with TRBD1. From germline, CDR1 is MNHEY and CDR2 SVGAGI. This CDR3 is 15 amino acids long. Trimming cost V 2 bases and J 5 bases; bases outside gene matches: 4. In nucleotides, the CDR3 is TGTGCCAGCAGTTACACACGACAGGGGAATGAAAAACTGTTTTTT. It encodes CASSYTRQGNEKLFF.

The V call is TRBV7-2, the J call TRBJ1-6; the match to TRBD1 covers 7 bases. Looked up from germline, CDR1 is SGHTA and CDR2 is FQGNSA. The J segment lost 0 bases and the V segment lost 3 bases, leaving 5 bases of the junction unmatched. The CDR3 covers 17 residues. CDR3 sequence reads: CASSLDRIASYNSPLHF. The DNA for the CDR3 is TGTGCCAGCAGCTTGGACAGGATAGCCTCCTATAATTCACCCCTCCACTTT.

This clone was observed a single time. The chain recombines TRBV10-1 with TRBJ2-1; D might be TRBD1 (6 bases). Looked up from germline, CDR1 is WNHNN and CDR2 is SYGVQD (reference sequence). This CDR3 is built from 13 residues. Trimming stripped 7 bases from V and 4 bases from J, with 11 bases between. CDR3 DNA sequence: TGCGCCAGCATTGGACAGAATTACAATGAGCAGTTCTTC. This sequence encodes CASIGQNYNEQFF.

The chain links TRBV30 to TRBJ2-2; D is possibly TRBD2 (5 bases). CDR3 length: 13 residues. CDR1 and CDR2 from the germline V gene are GTSNPN and SVGIG (reference sequence). Deletions cut 0 bases from V and 6 bases from J, with 8 bases between. The CDR3 bases are TGTGCCTGGAGTGTCGGGGTTGCCGGGGAGCTGTTTTTT. It encodes CAWSVGVAGELFF. The variable domain in full, completed from reference TRBV30 and TRBJ2-2, reads SQTIHQWPATLVQPVGSPLSLECTVEGTSNPNLYWYRQAAGRGLQLLFYSVGIGQISSEVPQNLSASRPQDRQFILSSKKLLLSDSGFYLCAWSVGVAGELFFGEGSRLTVL.

CDR3 in DNA: TGTGCCAGCAGTGCCTACCGAACAGGGGAAGCCCCGTACCAAGAGACCCAGTACTTC. As protein: CASSAYRTGEAPYQETQYF. This chain connects TRBV6-1 to TRBJ2-5, with TRBD1 matching over 7 bases. The ends lost 4 bases at V and 0 bases at J; junction bases unmatched: 17. The CDR3 totals 19 residues. Germline loops: CDR1 MNHNS, CDR2 SASEGT.

The genes are TRBV7-2 and TRBJ2-7, with TRBD1 matching 11 bases. The CDR3 totals 15 residues. Unmatched junction bases numbered 8, after V lost 5 bases and J lost 5 bases. The V gene's germline CDR1 is SGHTA and CDR2 FQGNSA. CDR3 DNA sequence: TGTGCCAGCAGCCTACCGGGACAGGGGGACAACGAGCAGTACTTC. Protein sequence: CASSLPGQGDNEQYF.

This chain links TRBV2 with TRBJ1-1; the match to TRBD1 covers 9 bases. CDR1 SNHLY and CDR2 FYNNEI come from the germline V gene. The CDR3 is 18 amino acids. Trimming took 6 bases from V and 1 from J; bases not matched to a gene: 15. The CDR3 DNA is TGTGCCAGCAGCCACCATATACGACAGGGGGGTCCGAACACTGAAGCTTTCTTT. It specifies CASSHHIRQGGPNTEAFF.

This clone appeared a few times. V usage is TRBV5-1 and J usage is TRBJ2-1, with D possibly TRBD2 on 5 matching bases. The V end was cut by 2 bases, the J end by 2 bases, with 14 bases between. The CDR3 runs to 16 residues. Germline lookup yields CDR1 SGHRS and CDR2 YFSETQ. The CDR3 here is CASSFRLRDTYNEQFF. CDR3 coding DNA: TGCGCCAGCAGCTTCAGGTTGAGGGATACCTACAATGAGCAGTTCTTC.

This clone was seen just once. The J gene is TRBJ2-5, the V gene TRBV5-4, with D tentatively TRBD2 (5 bases). Germline-derived CDR1 and CDR2 are SGHNT and YYREEE (reference sequence). The CDR3 runs 19 residues. V was shortened by 2 bases and J by 0 bases, with 23 bases between the two germline ends. The DNA for the CDR3 is TGTGCCAGCAGCTTAACCAACTTTTTGTTGTCGGGGAACCAAGAGACCCAGTACTTC. Amino acid sequence: CASSLTNFLLSGNQETQYF.

The CDR3 spells CASRPSFTLIQETQYF. The CDR3 DNA reads as TGTGCCAGTAGGCCGTCGTTTACGCTAATTCAAGAGACCCAGTACTTC. The chain has TRBV19 and TRBJ2-5; D call uncertain. With 6 bases removed from V and 2 bases from J, the gap between germline ends came to 19 bases. The CDR3 contains 16 residues. Germline assignment: CDR1 LNHDA and CDR2 SQIVND (reference sequence).

The CDR3 region has the DNA TGTGCCAGCTCACCCCGGGACACAAAAGGCGTCCACGAGCAGTACTTC. It yields the protein CASSPRDTKGVHEQYF. The V and J genes are TRBV18 and TRBJ2-7, with D possibly being TRBD1 (6 bases). Trimming stripped 3 bases from V and 5 bases from J, with 20 bases between. The CDR3 has 16 residues. CDR1 is KGHSH, CDR2 LQKENI, per germline. The variable domain in full, completed from reference TRBV18 and TRBJ2-7, reads NAGVMQNPRHLVRRRGQEARLRCSPMKGHSHVYWYRQLPEEGLKFMVYLQKENIIDESGMPKERFSAEFPKEGPSILRIQQVVRGDSAAYFCASSPRDTKGVHEQYFGPGTRLTVT.

The CDR3, as DNA: TGTGCCAGCAGGGACTTTTCCTACAATGAGCAGTTCTTC. It translates to CASRDFSYNEQFF. The rearrangement links TRBV11-2 to TRBJ2-1, with D perhaps TRBD2 (5 bases). CDR3 length: 13 amino acids. With 6 bases removed from V and 1 base from J, the gap between germline ends came to 7 bases. Per germline, CDR1 SGHAT and CDR2 FQNNGV.

This chain connects TRBV7-9 to TRBJ1-2; D remains unclear. The CDR3 runs to 18 residues. The V gene's germline CDR1 is SEHNR and CDR2 FQNEAQ (reference sequence). V was shortened by 0 bases and J by 1 base, with 18 bases between the two germline ends. The CDR3 DNA is TGTGCCAGCAGCTTAGCGATCGGGTCTGACCAGTTTAACTATGGCTACACCTTC. It translates to CASSLAIGSDQFNYGYTF. The variable domain in full, with the rest retrieved from reference TRBV7-9 and TRBJ1-2, is DTGVSQNPRHKITKRGQNVTFRCDPISEHNRLYWYRQTLGQGPEFLTYFQNEAQLEKSRLLSDRFSAERPKGSFSTLEIQRTEQGDSAMYLCASSLAIGSDQFNYGYTFGSGTRLTVV.

This clone turned up a few times. The genes are TRBV10-3 and TRBJ2-3; 7 nucleotides agree with TRBD1. The CDR3 length is 18 residues. The germline V gene has CDR1 ENHRY and CDR2 SYGVKD. The V segment lost 4 bases and the J segment 2 bases; nucleotides outside the gene matches: 15. CDR3 nucleotide sequence: TGTGCCATCAGTGGGCCCATACGGACAGGATTATCCACAGATACGCAGTATTTT. Translated: CAISGPIRTGLSTDTQYF.

V is TRBV5-1 and J is TRBJ2-1, with 10 bases identical to TRBD2. The germline V gene has CDR1 SGHRS and CDR2 YFSETQ. Trimming took 5 bases from V and 2 from J; bases not matched to a gene: 4. CDR3 length: 15 amino acids. The CDR3 region has the DNA TGCGCCAGCAGACTAGGGACTAGCGCCTACAATGAGCAGTTCTTC. This encodes CASRLGTSAYNEQFF.

This clone was detected a few times. The V call is TRBV5-6, the J call TRBJ2-5, with D possibly matching TRBD2 (5 bases). Trimming removed 0 bases at V and 4 bases at J, with 13 bases between. The length of the CDR3 is 15 residues. Germline CDR1 SGHDT, CDR2 YYEEEE. The CDR3 loop is CASSLDWPRGETQYF. Written as DNA, the CDR3 is TGTGCCAGCAGCTTGGACTGGCCCCGGGGAGAGACCCAGTACTTC. The full variable domain, in which reference TRBV5-6 and TRBJ2-5 provide the parts outside the CDR3, is DAGVTQSPTHLIKTRGQQVTLRCSPKSGHDTVSWYQQALGQGPQFIFQYYEEEERQRGNFPDRFSGHQFPNYSSELNVNALLLGDSALYLCASSLDWPRGETQYFGPGTRLLVL.

The chain is built from TRBV7-2 and TRBJ1-2; possibly TRBD1 for D (6 bases). Germline-derived CDR1 and CDR2 are SGHTA and FQGNSA. V was clipped by 1 base and J by 3 bases, with 9 bases between them. The CDR3 extends over 14 amino acids. CDR3 residues: CASSLERTDYGYTF. As DNA, the CDR3 is TGTGCCAGCAGCTTAGAAAGGACAGACTATGGCTACACCTTC.

The V call is TRBV30, the J call TRBJ2-7, with 10 positions matching TRBD2. Germline V CDR1 and CDR2: GTSNPN, SVGIG (reference sequence). The CDR3 has 16 amino acids. V was pared by 4 bases and J by 0 bases, with 9 bases of the junction left unmatched. CDR3 residues: CAWTLAGSFSSYEQYF. Here the CDR3 DNA reads TGTGCCTGGACACTAGCGGGGAGCTTCAGCTCCTACGAGCAGTACTTC. The entire variable domain, with the rest obtained from reference TRBV30 and TRBJ2-7, is as follows: SQTIHQWPATLVQPVGSPLSLECTVEGTSNPNLYWYRQAAGRGLQLLFYSVGIGQISSEVPQNLSASRPQDRQFILSSKKLLLSDSGFYLCAWTLAGSFSSYEQYFGPGTRLTVT.

V usage is TRBV19 and J usage is TRBJ1-2, with TRBD1 as a possible D gene (6 bases). Germline-derived CDR1 and CDR2 are LNHDA and SQIVND (reference sequence). The CDR3 is 15 residues long. Trimming removed 5 bases from V and 0 bases from J, with 13 bases in between. The CDR3 loop is CASSSDRRTNYGYTF. In nucleotides, the CDR3 is TGTGCCAGTAGTTCCGACAGGCGAACTAACTATGGCTACACCTTC.

The chain carries TRBV15 and TRBJ2-2; TRBD1 might be the D (7 bases). V lost 3 bases and J 4 bases, leaving 30 bases between the germline ends. CDR1 LNHNV and CDR2 YYDKDF come from the germline V gene (reference sequence). This CDR3 has 21 residues. CDR3 coding DNA: TGTGCCACCAGCAGCCCGGATCTAGACAGGGAGGAAAGAAGGATCACCGGGGAGCTGTTTTTT. Protein sequence: CATSSPDLDREERRITGELFF.